A single TCR beta chain is shown here with its context. This CDR3 is 15 amino acids long. J lost 6 bases, V lost 4 bases, and 5 bases had no gene match. Per the germline V gene, CDR1 is LGHDT and CDR2 is YNNKEL (reference sequence). These data come from a study of blood T cell repertoires in COVID-19. Study information: Samples came from the United States, Italy and Spain, spanning acute and convalescent COVID-19. PBMCs, B-cell-depleted T cells, or T cells were the source of the cDNA or gDNA that made up the material.

TCRdb's table, derived via immunoSEQ multiplex PCR, lists solely in-frame clones and lacks some. The sample carries about 200,000 clones, more than 85% recorded once. V is TRBV3-1 (or the pseudogene TRBV3-2) and J is TRBJ2-2; 10 bases align to TRBD2. The sequence was obtained from a man aged 55 to 70 with acute or convalescent COVID-19. Sequenced input: peripheral blood. CDR3 sequence: CASSPTSGEAGELFF. The DNA of the CDR3 is TGTGCCAGCAGCCCCACTAGCGGGGAGGCCGGGGAGCTGTTTTTT.